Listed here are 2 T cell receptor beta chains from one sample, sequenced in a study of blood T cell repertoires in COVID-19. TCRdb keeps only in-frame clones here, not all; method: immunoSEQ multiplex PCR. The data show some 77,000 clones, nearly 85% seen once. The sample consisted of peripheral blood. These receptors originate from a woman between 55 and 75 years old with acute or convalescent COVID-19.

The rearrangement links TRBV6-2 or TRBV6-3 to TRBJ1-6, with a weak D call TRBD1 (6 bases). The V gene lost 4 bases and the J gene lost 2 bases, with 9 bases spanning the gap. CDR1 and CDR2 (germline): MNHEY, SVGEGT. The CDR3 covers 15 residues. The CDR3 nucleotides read TGTGCCAGCAGTTCTGACAGGACCTATAATTCACCCCTCCACTTT. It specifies CASSSDRTYNSPLHF.

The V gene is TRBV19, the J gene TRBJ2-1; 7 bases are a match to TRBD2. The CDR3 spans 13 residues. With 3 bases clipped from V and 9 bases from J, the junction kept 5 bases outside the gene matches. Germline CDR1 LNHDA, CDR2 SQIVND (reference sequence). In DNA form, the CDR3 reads TGTGCCAGTAGTATCGGGGGGAGTGTTGAGCAGTTCTTC. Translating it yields CASSIGGSVEQFF.